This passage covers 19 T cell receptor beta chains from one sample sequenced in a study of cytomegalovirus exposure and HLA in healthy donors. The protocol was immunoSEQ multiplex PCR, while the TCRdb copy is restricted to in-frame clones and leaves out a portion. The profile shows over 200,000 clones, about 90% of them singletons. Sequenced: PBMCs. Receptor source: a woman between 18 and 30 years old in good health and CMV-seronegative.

The CDR3 coding sequence is TGTGCCTGGAGTGTACCGGCAGGGATCTCTGGAAACACCATATATTTT. It translates to CAWSVPAGISGNTIYF. The rearrangement links TRBV30 to TRBJ1-3, with a possible D match to TRBD1 (5 bases). Trimming took off 0 bases at V and 0 bases at J, with 12 bases between the two ends. CDR1 is GTSNPN, CDR2 SVGIG, per germline (reference sequence). This CDR3 region has 16 residues.

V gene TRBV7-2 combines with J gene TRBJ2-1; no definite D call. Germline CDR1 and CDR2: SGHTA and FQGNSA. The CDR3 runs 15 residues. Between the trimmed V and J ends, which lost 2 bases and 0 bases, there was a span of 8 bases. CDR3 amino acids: CASSLKESSYNEQFF. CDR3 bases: TGTGCCAGCAGCTTAAAGGAGAGCTCCTACAATGAGCAGTTCTTC. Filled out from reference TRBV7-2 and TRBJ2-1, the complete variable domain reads GAGVSQSPSNKVTEKGKDVELRCDPISGHTALYWYRQSLGQGLEFLIYFQGNSAPDKSGLPSDRFSAERTGGSVSTLTIQRTQQEDSAVYLCASSLKESSYNEQFFGPGTRLTVL.

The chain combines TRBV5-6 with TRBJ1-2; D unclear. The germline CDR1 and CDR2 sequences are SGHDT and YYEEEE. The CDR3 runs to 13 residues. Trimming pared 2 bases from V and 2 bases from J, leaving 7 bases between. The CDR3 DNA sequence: TGTGCCAGCAGCTTAAGGGAGAACTATGGCTACACCTTC. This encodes CASSLRENYGYTF.

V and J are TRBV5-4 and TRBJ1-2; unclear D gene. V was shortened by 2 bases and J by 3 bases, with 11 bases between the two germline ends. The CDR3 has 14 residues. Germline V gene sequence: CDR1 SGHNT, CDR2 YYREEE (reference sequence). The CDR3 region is CASSLIGSHYGYTF. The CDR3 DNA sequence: TGTGCCAGCAGCTTAATCGGGAGCCACTATGGCTACACCTTC.

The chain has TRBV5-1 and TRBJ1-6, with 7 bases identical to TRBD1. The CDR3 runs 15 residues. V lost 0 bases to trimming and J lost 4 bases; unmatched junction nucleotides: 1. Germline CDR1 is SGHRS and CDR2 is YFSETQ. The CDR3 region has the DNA TGCGCCAGCAGCTTGGAGGGACAGTATAATTCACCCCTCCACTTT. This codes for CASSLEGQYNSPLHF.

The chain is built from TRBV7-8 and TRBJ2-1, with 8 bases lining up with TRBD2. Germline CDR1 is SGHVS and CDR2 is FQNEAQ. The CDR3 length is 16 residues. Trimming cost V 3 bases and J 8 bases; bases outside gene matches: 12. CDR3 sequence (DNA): TGTGCCAGCAGCTTCCTTCGGGGGGGCCTTAGCGATGAGCAGTTCTTC. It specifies CASSFLRGGLSDEQFF.

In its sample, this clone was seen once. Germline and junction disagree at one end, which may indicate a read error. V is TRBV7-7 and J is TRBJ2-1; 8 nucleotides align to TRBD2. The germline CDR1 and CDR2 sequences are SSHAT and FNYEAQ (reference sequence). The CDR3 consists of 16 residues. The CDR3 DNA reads TGTGCTAGCAGCTTAGGTGGCGGGGGGATGGACAATGAGCAGTTCTTC. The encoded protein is CASSLGGGGMDNEQFF.

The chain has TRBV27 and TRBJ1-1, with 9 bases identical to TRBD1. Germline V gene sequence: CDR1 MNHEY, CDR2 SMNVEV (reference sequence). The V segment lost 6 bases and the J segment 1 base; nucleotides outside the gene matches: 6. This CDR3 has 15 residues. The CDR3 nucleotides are TGTGCCAGCAGGACCCCGGGACAGGGGAACACTGAAGCTTTCTTT. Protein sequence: CASRTPGQGNTEAFF.

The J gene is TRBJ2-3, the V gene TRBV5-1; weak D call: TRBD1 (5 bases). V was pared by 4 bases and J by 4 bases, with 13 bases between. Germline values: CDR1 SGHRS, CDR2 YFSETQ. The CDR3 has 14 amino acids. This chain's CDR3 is CASSPTVKADTQYF. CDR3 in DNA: TGCGCCAGCAGCCCGACAGTGAAGGCAGATACGCAGTATTTT.

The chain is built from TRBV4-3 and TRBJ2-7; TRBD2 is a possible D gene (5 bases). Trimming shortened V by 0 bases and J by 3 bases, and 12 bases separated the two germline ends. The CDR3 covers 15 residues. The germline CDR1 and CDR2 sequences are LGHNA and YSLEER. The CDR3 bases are TGCGCCAGCAGCCAAGAGTTCGGGGAAAACTACGAGCAGTACTTC. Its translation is CASSQEFGENYEQYF.

Here the CDR3 reads CSVETGNTEAFF. CDR3 bases: TGCAGCGTTGAAACAGGAAACACTGAAGCTTTCTTT. This chain links TRBV29-1 with TRBJ1-1, with D tentatively TRBD1 (5 bases). The CDR3 is 12 amino acids. Germline assignment: CDR1 SQVTM and CDR2 ANQGSEA. V shed 2 bases and J shed 2 bases, with 6 bases lying between them.

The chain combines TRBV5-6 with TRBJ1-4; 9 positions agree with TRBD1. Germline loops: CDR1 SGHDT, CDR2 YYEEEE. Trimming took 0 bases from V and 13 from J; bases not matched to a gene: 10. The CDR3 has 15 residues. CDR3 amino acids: CASSLGLGQGEALFF. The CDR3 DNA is TGTGCCAGCAGCTTGGGCCTGGGACAGGGAGAGGCACTGTTTTTT.

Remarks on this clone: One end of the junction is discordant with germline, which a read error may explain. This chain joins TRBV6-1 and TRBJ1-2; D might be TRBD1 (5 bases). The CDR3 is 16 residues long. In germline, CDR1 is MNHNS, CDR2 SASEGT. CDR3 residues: CAISEAQGGLNYGYTF. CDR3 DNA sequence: TGTGCCATCAGTGAGGCGCAGGGAGGACTGAACTATGGCTACACCTTC.

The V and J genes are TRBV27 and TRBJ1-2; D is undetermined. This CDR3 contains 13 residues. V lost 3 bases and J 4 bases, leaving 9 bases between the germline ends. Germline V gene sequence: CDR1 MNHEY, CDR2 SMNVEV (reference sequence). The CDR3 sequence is CASSLRRSYGYTF. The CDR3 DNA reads TGTGCCAGCAGTTTGAGGAGGAGCTATGGCTACACCTTC.

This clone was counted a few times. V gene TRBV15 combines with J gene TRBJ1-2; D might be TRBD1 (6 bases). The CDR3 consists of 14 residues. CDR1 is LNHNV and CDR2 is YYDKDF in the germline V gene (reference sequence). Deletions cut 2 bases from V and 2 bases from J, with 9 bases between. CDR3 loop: CATSRRDTNYGYTF. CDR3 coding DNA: TGTGCCACCAGCAGACGGGACACCAACTATGGCTACACCTTC.

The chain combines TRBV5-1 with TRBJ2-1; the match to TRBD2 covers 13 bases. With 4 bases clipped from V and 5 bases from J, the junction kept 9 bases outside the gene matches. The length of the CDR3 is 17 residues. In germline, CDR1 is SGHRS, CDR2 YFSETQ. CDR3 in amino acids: CASSQTVGTSGDNEQFF. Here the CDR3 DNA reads TGCGCCAGCAGCCAGACCGTGGGGACTAGCGGGGACAATGAGCAGTTCTTC. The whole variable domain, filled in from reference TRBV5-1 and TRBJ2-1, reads KAGVTQTPRYLIKTRGQQVTLSCSPISGHRSVSWYQQTPGQGLQFLFEYFSETQRNKGNFPGRFSGRQFSNSRSEMNVSTLELGDSALYLCASSQTVGTSGDNEQFFGPGTRLTVL.

CDR3 loop: CASSFDRSYEQYF. CDR3 in DNA: TGTGCCAGCAGCTTCGATCGGTCCTACGAGCAGTACTTC. The J gene is TRBJ2-7, the V gene TRBV7-3, with D unresolved. V gave up 3 bases and J gave up 1 base, with 7 bases separating them. The CDR3 sequence is 13 residues long. Germline loops: CDR1 SGHTA, CDR2 FQGTGA. Filled out from reference TRBV7-3 and TRBJ2-7, the complete variable domain reads GAGVSQTPSNKVTEKGKYVELRCDPISGHTALYWYRQSLGQGPEFLIYFQGTGAADDSGLPNDRFFAVRPEGSVSTLKIQRTERGDSAVYLCASSFDRSYEQYFGPGTRLTVT.

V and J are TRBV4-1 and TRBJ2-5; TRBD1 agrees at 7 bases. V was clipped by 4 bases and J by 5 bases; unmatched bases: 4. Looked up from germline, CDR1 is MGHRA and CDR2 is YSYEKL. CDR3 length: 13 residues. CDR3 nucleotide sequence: TGCGCCAGCAGCCTTCCCAGGGGGGAGACCCAGTACTTC. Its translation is CASSLPRGETQYF.

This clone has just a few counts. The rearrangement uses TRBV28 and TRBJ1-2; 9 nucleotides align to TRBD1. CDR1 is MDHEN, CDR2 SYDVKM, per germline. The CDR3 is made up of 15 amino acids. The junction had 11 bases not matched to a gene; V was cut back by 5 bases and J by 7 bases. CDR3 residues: CASSPRDRAFGGYTF. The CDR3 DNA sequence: TGTGCCAGCAGTCCACGGGACAGGGCGTTCGGTGGCTACACCTTC.